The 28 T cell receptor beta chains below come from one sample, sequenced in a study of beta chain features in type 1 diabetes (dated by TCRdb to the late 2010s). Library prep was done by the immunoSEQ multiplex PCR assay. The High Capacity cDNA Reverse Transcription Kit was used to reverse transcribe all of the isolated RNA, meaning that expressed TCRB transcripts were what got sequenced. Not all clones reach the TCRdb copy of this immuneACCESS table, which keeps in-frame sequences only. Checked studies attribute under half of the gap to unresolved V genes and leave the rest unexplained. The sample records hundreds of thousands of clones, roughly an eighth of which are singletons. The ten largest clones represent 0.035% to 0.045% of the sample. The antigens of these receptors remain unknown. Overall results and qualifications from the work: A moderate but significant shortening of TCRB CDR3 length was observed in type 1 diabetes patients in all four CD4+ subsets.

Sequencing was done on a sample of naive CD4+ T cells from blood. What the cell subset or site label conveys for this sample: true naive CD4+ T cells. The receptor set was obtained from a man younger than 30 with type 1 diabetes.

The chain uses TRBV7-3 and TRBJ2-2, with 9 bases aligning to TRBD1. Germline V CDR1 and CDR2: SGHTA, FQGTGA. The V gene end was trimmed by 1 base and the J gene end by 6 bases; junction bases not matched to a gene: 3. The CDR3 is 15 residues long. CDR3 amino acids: CASSLKTGGPGELFF. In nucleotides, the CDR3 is TGTGCCAGCAGCTTAAAAACAGGGGGCCCCGGGGAGCTGTTTTTT.

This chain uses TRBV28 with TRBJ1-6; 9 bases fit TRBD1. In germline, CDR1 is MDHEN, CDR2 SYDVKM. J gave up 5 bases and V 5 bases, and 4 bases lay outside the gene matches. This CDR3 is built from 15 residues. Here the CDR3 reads CASSVRDRDNSPLHF. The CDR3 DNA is TGTGCCAGCAGTGTCCGGGACAGGGATAATTCACCCCTCCACTTT.

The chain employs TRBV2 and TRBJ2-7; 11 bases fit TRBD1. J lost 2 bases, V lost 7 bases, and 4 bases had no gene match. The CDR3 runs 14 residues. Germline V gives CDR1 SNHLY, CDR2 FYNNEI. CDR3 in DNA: TGTGCCAGCACCCAGGGACAGGGGGCCTACGAGCAGTACTTC. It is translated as CASTQGQGAYEQYF.

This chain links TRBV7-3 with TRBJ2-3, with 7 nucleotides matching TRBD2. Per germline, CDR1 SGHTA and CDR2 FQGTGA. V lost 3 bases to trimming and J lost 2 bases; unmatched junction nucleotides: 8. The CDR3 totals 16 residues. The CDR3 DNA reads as TGTGCCAGCAGCTTGATCGCGGGGGAGTACACAGATACGCAGTATTTT. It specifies CASSLIAGEYTDTQYF. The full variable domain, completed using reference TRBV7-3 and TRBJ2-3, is GAGVSQTPSNKVTEKGKYVELRCDPISGHTALYWYRQSLGQGPEFLIYFQGTGAADDSGLPNDRFFAVRPEGSVSTLKIQRTERGDSAVYLCASSLIAGEYTDTQYFGPGTRLTVL.

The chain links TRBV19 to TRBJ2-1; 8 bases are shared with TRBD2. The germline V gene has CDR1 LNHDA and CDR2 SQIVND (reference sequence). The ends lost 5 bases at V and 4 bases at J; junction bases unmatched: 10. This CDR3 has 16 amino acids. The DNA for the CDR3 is TGTGCCAGTAGTCCTTTGAGAGCGGGAGAGTACAATGAGCAGTTCTTC. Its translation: CASSPLRAGEYNEQFF.

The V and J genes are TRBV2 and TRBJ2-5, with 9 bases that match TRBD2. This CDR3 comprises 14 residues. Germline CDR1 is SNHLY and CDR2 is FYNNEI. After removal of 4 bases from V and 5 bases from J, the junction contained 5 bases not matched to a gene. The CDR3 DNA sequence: TGTGCCAGCAGTGGTAGCGGGGGAGTGGAGACCCAGTACTTC. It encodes CASSGSGGVETQYF.

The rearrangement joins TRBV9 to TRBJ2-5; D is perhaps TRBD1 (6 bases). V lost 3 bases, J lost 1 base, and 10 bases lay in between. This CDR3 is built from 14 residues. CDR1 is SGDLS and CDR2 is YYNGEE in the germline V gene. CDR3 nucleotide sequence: TGTGCCAGCAGCGCGGGACAAATCCAAGAGACCCAGTACTTC. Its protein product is CASSAGQIQETQYF.

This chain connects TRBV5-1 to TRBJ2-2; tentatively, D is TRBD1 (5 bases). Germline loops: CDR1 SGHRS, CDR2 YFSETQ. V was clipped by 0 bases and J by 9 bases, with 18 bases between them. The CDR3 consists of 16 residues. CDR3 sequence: CASSLEARGKSWELFF. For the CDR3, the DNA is TGCGCCAGCAGCTTGGAGGCTAGGGGCAAGAGTTGGGAGCTGTTTTTT.

The CDR3 DNA reads TGTGCCTGGAGTGTACGTGACCAAGAGACCCAGTACTTC. Residues: CAWSVRDQETQYF. The rearrangement joins TRBV30 to TRBJ2-5, with unresolved D. The V and J ends lost 0 bases and 0 bases respectively, with 5 bases between them. The CDR3 length is 13 residues. Germline V gene lookup returns CDR1 GTSNPN and CDR2 SVGIG (reference sequence). The variable domain in full, completed from reference TRBV30 and TRBJ2-5, reads SQTIHQWPATLVQPVGSPLSLECTVEGTSNPNLYWYRQAAGRGLQLLFYSVGIGQISSEVPQNLSASRPQDRQFILSSKKLLLSDSGFYLCAWSVRDQETQYFGPGTRLLVL.

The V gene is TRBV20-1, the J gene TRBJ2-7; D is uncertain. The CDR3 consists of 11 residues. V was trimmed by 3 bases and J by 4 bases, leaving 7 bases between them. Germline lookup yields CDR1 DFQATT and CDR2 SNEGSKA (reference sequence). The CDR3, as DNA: TGCAGTGCTAGTTCACAGTACGAGCAGTACTTC. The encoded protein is CSASSQYEQYF.

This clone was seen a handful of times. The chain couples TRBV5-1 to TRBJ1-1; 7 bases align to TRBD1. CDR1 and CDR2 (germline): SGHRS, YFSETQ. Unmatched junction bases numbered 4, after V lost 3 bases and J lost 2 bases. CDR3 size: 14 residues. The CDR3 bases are TGCGCCAGCAGCTCAGGACAGGCTAACACTGAAGCTTTCTTT. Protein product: CASSSGQANTEAFF.

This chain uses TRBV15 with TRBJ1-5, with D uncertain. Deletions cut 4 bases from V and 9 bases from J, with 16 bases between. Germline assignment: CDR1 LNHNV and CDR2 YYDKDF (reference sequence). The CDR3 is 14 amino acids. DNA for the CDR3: TGTGCCACCAGCATGGGAGGGAACCCTAGGCCCCAGCATTTT. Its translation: CATSMGGNPRPQHF.

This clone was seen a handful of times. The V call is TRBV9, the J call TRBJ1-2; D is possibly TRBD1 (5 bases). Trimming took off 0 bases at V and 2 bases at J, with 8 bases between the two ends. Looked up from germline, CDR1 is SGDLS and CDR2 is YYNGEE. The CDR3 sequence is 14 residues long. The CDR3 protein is CASSVDRGNYGYTF. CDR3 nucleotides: TGTGCCAGCAGCGTAGATAGGGGCAACTATGGCTACACCTTC.

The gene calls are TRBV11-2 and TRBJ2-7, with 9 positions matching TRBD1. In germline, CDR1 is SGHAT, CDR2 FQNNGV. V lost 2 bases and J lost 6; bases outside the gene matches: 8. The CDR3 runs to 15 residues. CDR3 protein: CASSLRPGQGGEQYF. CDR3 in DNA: TGTGCCAGCAGCTTAAGGCCGGGACAGGGTGGCGAGCAGTACTTC.

CDR3 loop: CATSSDMPYEQYF. The CDR3 nucleotides read TGTGCCACCAGCAGTGACATGCCCTACGAGCAGTACTTC. This sequence joins TRBV15 and TRBJ2-7; no reliable D call. V gave up 3 bases and J gave up 2 bases, with 8 bases separating them. The CDR3 has 13 amino acids. Germline CDR1 reads LNHNV; CDR2 reads YYDKDF (reference sequence).

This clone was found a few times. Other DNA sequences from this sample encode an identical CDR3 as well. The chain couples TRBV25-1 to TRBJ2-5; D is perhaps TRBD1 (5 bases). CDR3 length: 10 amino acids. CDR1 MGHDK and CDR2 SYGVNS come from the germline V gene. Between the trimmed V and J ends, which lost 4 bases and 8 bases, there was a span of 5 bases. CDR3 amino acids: CASSGGTQYF. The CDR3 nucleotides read TGTGCCAGCAGTGGGGGCACCCAGTACTTC.

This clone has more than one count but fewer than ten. The CDR3 spells CASSRSLTGDTQYF. The CDR3 DNA sequence: TGTGCCAGCAGCCGGTCTCTAACCGGGGATACGCAGTATTTT. This rearrangement joins TRBV4-2 to TRBJ2-3; D is unclear. This CDR3 contains 14 residues. Trimming cost V 4 bases and J 6 bases, with 14 bases left between them. Germline loops: CDR1 LGHNA, CDR2 YNFKEQ.

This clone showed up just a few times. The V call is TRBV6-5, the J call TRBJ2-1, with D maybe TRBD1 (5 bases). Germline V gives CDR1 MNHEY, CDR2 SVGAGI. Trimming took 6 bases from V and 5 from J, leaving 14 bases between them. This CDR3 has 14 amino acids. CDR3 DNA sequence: TGTGCCAGCAGCTACCTAGGGGTGGACAATGAGCAGTTCTTC. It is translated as CASSYLGVDNEQFF.

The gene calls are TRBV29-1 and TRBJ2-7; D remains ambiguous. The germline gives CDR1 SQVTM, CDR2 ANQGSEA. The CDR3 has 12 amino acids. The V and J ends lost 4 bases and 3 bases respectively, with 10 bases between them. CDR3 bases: TGCAGCGTTGGGTCGAGGCTCTACGAGCAGTACTTC. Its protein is CSVGSRLYEQYF.

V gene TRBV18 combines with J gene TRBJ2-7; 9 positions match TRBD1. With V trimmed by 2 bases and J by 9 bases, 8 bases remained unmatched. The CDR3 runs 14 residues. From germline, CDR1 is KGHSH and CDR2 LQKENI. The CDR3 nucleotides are TGTGCCAGCTCACCAGCACAGGGGGCATTTGGGCAGTACTTC. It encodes CASSPAQGAFGQYF.

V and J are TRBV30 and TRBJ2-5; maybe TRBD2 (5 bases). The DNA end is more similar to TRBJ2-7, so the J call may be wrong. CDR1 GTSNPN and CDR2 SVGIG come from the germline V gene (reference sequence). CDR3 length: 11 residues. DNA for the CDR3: TGTGCCTGGAGTTGGGAGCGCGAGCAGTACTTC. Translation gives CAWSWEREQYF.

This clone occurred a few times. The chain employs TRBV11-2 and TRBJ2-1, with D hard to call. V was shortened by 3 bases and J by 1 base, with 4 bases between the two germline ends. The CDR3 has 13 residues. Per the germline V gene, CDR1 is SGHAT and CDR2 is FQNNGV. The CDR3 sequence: CASSFGSYNEQFF. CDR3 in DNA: TGTGCCAGCAGCTTTGGATCCTACAATGAGCAGTTCTTC.

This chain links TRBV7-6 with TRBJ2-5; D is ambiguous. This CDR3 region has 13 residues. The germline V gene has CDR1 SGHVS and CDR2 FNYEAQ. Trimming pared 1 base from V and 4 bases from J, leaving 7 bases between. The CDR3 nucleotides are TGTGCCAGCAGCTTAGTGTTAGGAGAGACCCAGTACTTC. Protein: CASSLVLGETQYF. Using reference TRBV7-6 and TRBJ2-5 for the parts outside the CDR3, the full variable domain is GAGVSQSPRYKVTKRGQDVALRCDPISGHVSLYWYRQALGQGPEFLTYFNYEAQQDKSGLPNDRFSAERPEGSISTLTIQRTEQRDSAMYRCASSLVLGETQYFGPGTRLLVL.

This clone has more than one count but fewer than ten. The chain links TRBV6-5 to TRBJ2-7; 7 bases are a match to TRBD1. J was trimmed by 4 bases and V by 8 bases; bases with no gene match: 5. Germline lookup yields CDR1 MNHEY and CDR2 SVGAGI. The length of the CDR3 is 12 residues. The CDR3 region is CASGGQQYEQYF. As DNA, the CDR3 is TGTGCCAGCGGGGGACAGCAATACGAGCAGTACTTC.

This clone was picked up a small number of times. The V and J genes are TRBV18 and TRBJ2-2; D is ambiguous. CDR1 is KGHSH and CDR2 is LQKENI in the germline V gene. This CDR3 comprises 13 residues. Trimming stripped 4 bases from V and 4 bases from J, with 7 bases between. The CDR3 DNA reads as TGTGCCAGCTCACAGACAAGCACCGGGGAGCTGTTTTTT. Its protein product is CASSQTSTGELFF.

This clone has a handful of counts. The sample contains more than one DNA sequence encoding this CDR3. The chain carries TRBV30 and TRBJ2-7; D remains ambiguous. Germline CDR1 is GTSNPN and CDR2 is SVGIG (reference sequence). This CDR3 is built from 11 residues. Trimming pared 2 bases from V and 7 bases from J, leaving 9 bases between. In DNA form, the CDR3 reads TGTGCCTGGAGTAGTGGTGGTGAGCAGTACTTC. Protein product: CAWSSGGEQYF.

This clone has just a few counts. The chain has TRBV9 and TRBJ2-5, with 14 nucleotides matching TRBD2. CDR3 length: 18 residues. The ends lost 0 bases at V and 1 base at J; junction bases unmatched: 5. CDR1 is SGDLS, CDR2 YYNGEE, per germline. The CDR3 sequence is CASSVAATSGRVQETQYF. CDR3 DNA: TGTGCCAGCAGCGTAGCAGCGACTAGCGGGAGGGTCCAAGAGACCCAGTACTTC.

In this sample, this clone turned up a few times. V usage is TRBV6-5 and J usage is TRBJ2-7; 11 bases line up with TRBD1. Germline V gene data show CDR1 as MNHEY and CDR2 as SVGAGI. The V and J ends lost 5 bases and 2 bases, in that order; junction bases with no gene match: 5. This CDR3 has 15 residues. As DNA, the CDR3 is TGTGCCAGCAGTCGTTCGGGACAGGGGGCCTACGAGCAGTACTTC. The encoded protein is CASSRSGQGAYEQYF.